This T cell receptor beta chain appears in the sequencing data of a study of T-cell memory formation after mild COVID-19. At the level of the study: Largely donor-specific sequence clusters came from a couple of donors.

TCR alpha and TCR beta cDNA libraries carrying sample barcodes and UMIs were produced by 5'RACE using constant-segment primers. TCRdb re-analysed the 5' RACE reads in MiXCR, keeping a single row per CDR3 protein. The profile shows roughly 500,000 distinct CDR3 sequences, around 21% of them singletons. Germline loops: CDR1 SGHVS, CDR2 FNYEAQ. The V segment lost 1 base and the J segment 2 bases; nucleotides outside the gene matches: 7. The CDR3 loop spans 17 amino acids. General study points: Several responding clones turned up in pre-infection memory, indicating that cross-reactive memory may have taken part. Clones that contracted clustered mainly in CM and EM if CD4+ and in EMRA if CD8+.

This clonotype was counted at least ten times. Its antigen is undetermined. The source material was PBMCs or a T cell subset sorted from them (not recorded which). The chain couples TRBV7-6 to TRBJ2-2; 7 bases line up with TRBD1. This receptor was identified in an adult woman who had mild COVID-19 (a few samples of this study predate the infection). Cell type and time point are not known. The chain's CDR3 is CASSLVSTGRNTGELFF. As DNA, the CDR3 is TGTGCCAGCAGCTTAGTTTCGACAGGGAGAAACACCGGGGAGCTGTTTTTT.